The 19 T cell receptor beta chains listed next were all sequenced from one sample in a study of CD8 T cells in ankylosing spondylitis. Study-wide results and limits: A TCR beta motif of fewer than ten highly homologous variants appeared characteristic of ankylosing spondylitis blood.

What these receptors recognize is not known. TCRdb independently ran MiXCR on the 5' RACE reads; one entry per CDR3 protein. The sample has some 840,000 distinct CDR3 sequences, roughly 10% seen once. Sample: blood, either unsorted or a sorted T cell fraction (not recorded which). The receptors come from a male donor with ankylosing spondylitis.

The CDR3 loop reads CASSRLAGSETQYF. CDR3 DNA sequence: TGTGCCAGCAGTAGACTAGCGGGATCAGAGACCCAGTACTTC. The V and J genes are TRBV12-3 or TRBV12-4 and TRBJ2-5, with 11 bases identical to TRBD2. The CDR3 is made up of 14 amino acids. The V gene end was trimmed by 5 bases and the J gene end by 4 bases; junction bases not matched to a gene: 3.

This clonotype was seen a handful of times. CDR3 region: CASSQDVASGADEQFF. Written as DNA, the CDR3 is TGTGCCAGCAGCCAAGACGTGGCTAGCGGGGCCGATGAGCAGTTCTTC. The V gene is TRBV3-1, the J gene TRBJ2-1; 9 bases align to TRBD2. The length of the CDR3 is 16 residues. Trimming took 0 bases from V and 8 from J; bases not matched to a gene: 8. CDR1 is LGHDT, CDR2 YNNKEL, per germline (reference sequence).

This clonotype was observed a handful of times. The V and J genes are TRBV6-2 or TRBV6-3 and TRBJ1-1; D call uncertain. This CDR3 comprises 13 residues. Trimming left V 3 bases short and J 8 bases short, with 13 bases between. Germline V lookup: CDR1 MNHEY, CDR2 SVGEGT. The CDR3, as DNA: TGTGCCAGCAGTTATGTTTACACCGGGGAAGCTTTCTTT. This sequence encodes CASSYVYTGEAFF.

This clonotype has a count of ten or more. The rearrangement joins TRBV7-9 to TRBJ2-7; the match to TRBD1 covers 8 bases. The CDR3 has 14 amino acids. CDR1 is SEHNR and CDR2 is FQNEAQ in the germline V gene (reference sequence). V lost 4 bases and J lost 4; bases outside the gene matches: 6. The CDR3 DNA is TGTGCCAGCAGCTCGCATGACAGGGGTTACGAGCAGTACTTC. This gives the protein CASSSHDRGYEQYF.

This clonotype was counted between two and nine times. CDR3 coding DNA: TGCAGCGGGGGGCACGGACCAAACGAGCAGTACTTC. Translating gives CSGGHGPNEQYF. This rearrangement joins TRBV29-1 to TRBJ2-7; a weak D match, TRBD1 (6 bases). The CDR3 is 12 residues long. Germline V lookup: CDR1 SQVTM, CDR2 ANQGSEA. Trimming took off 7 bases at V and 5 bases at J, with 15 bases between the two ends.

This clonotype has more than one count but fewer than ten. This sequence joins TRBV9 and TRBJ2-7; 10 nucleotides match TRBD1. The CDR3 runs to 16 residues. Germline V CDR1 and CDR2: SGDLS, YYNGEE. J was trimmed by 3 bases and V by 5 bases; bases with no gene match: 11. CDR3: CASSRRGGDRGYEQYF. Written as DNA, the CDR3 is TGTGCCAGCAGTCGTAGGGGGGGGGACAGGGGCTACGAGCAGTACTTC.

V and J are TRBV5-1 and TRBJ2-7; 8 positions match TRBD2. The germline gives CDR1 SGHRS, CDR2 YFSETQ. The V and J ends lost 2 bases and 5 bases, in that order; junction bases with no gene match: 3. CDR3 length equals 13 residues. In DNA, the CDR3 is TGCGCCAGCAGCTTACTAGCGGAGGACGAGCAGTACTTC. It specifies CASSLLAEDEQYF.

This sequence joins TRBV7-2 and TRBJ2-3; possibly TRBD2 for D (7 bases). There are 14 residues in the CDR3. Per the germline V gene, CDR1 is SGHTA and CDR2 is FQGNSA. V gave up 9 bases and J gave up 3 bases, with 16 bases separating them. The CDR3 loop is CASQAGAGTDTQYF. The CDR3 DNA follows: TGTGCCAGTCAGGCGGGGGCGGGAACAGATACGCAGTATTTT.

This clonotype has just a few counts. This chain connects TRBV20-1 to TRBJ2-7; 10 bases match TRBD2. The CDR3 runs to 15 residues. In germline, CDR1 is DFQATT, CDR2 SNEGSKA (reference sequence). The trim removed 0 bases at V and 12 bases at J, leaving 14 bases unmatched. The CDR3 loop is CSARDTLAGDGSRYF. The CDR3 DNA sequence: TGCAGTGCTAGAGATACCCTAGCGGGAGATGGGTCTCGGTACTTC.

This clonotype appeared a few times. The chain joins TRBV4-2 to TRBJ2-7, with 8 bases lining up with TRBD2. CDR1 is LGHNA and CDR2 is YNFKEQ in the germline V gene. There are 14 residues in the CDR3. V lost 5 bases to trimming and J lost 0 bases; unmatched junction nucleotides: 3. CDR3 nucleotide sequence: TGTGCCAGCAGCGGCGGGGGGAGCTCCTACGAGCAGTACTTC. Residues: CASSGGGSSYEQYF.

This clonotype was observed many times. The chain employs TRBV6-1 and TRBJ2-3; D might be TRBD2 (6 bases). CDR1 is MNHNS, CDR2 SASEGT, per germline. There are 15 residues in the CDR3. Trimming took 4 bases from V and 6 from J, leaving 17 bases between them. The CDR3 reads CASSVGGGRLDTQYF. CDR3 bases: TGTGCCAGCAGTGTGGGAGGAGGTCGTCTGGATACGCAGTATTTT.

V usage is TRBV7-8 and J usage is TRBJ2-7, with TRBD1 matching over 8 bases. J lost 2 bases, V lost 4 bases, and 19 bases had no gene match. Per the germline V gene, CDR1 is SGHVS and CDR2 is FQNEAQ. The CDR3 consists of 19 residues. This CDR3 reads CASSSTGTGAMWWTYEQYF. The CDR3 coding sequence is TGTGCCAGCAGCTCAACCGGGACAGGAGCGATGTGGTGGACCTACGAGCAGTACTTC.

This chain joins TRBV20-1 and TRBJ2-2; D ambiguous. The CDR3 has 14 residues. V was trimmed by 5 bases and J by 3 bases, leaving 13 bases between them. Germline V lookup: CDR1 DFQATT, CDR2 SNEGSKA (reference sequence). CDR3 DNA: TGCAGTGCTGAGGCGACAACCCACACCGGGGAGCTGTTTTTT. It codes for CSAEATTHTGELFF.

This clonotype has only a few counts. The chain combines TRBV24-1 with TRBJ2-7; perhaps TRBD2 as D (5 bases). The germline V and J ends were trimmed by 3 bases and 3 bases, with 11 bases remaining between them. CDR3 length equals 14 residues. Per germline, CDR1 KGHDR and CDR2 SFDVKD. CDR3 sequence (DNA): TGTGCCACCAGTGATCGACGGAGGAGCTACGAGCAGTACTTC. Amino acids: CATSDRRRSYEQYF.

The chain has TRBV5-1 and TRBJ1-4, with TRBD1 matching 10 bases. CDR3 length: 15 amino acids. The V gene end was trimmed by 4 bases and the J gene end by 8 bases; junction bases not matched to a gene: 8. Germline V CDR1 and CDR2: SGHRS, YFSETQ. The CDR3 reads CASSRETGGDEKLFF. The CDR3 DNA is TGCGCCAGCAGCCGGGAGACAGGGGGCGACGAAAAACTGTTTTTT.

A few counts support this clonotype. The rearrangement uses TRBV4-3 and TRBJ2-3, with D unclear. The CDR3 is 13 residues long. In germline, CDR1 is LGHNA, CDR2 YSLEER. The V and J ends lost 0 bases and 9 bases respectively, with 10 bases between them. The CDR3 is CASSQDPRRTQYF. CDR3 sequence (DNA): TGCGCCAGCAGCCAAGATCCCCGGCGGACGCAGTATTTT.

This clonotype was counted between two and nine times. V usage is TRBV9 and J usage is TRBJ2-2, with 12 bases lining up with TRBD2. Looked up from germline, CDR1 is SGDLS and CDR2 is YYNGEE. CDR3 length: 20 residues. V lost 3 bases and J lost 0; bases outside the gene matches: 12. CDR3 in DNA: TGTGCCAGCAGCGGTAGCCCCGGACTAGCGGGGAGCGCGAACACCGGGGAGCTGTTTTTT. Protein sequence: CASSGSPGLAGSANTGELFF.

The table lists this clonotype with a few counts. The chain is built from TRBV5-6 and TRBJ1-1, with D maybe TRBD1 (6 bases). V dropped 2 bases and J dropped 7 bases, with 18 bases sitting between them. Looked up from germline, CDR1 is SGHDT and CDR2 is YYEEEE. The CDR3 spans 15 residues. CDR3 bases: TGTGCCAGCAGCTTTGGGGGCTTGACGAGAAGTGAAGCTTTCTTT. It is translated as CASSFGGLTRSEAFF.

The chain joins TRBV28 to TRBJ1-2; no clear D gene. The CDR3 is 13 residues long. The germline CDR1 and CDR2 sequences are MDHEN and SYDVKM. V was cut by 6 bases and J by 0 bases, with 8 bases left in between. CDR3 amino acids: CASRSGANYGYTF. The CDR3 DNA sequence: TGTGCCAGCAGAAGTGGGGCTAACTATGGCTACACCTTC.